The next 13 T cell receptor beta chains were all read from a single sample in a study of OX40 agonist ivuxolimab in advanced cancers. The protocol was immunoSEQ multiplex PCR, while the TCRdb copy is restricted to in-frame clones and leaves out a portion. Among roughly 61,000 clones, 88% were seen once, and the ten largest hold roughly 3.7%. The input for sequencing was CD4+ or CD8+ T cells sorted from blood, taken in a trial of the OX40 agonist ivuxolimab. These receptors all come from an adult with an advanced solid tumor such as melanoma, head and neck, liver or kidney cancer.

V gene TRBV4-2 combines with J gene TRBJ2-7, with TRBD2 matching over 8 bases. This CDR3 is 14 amino acids long. The V segment lost 1 base and the J segment 2 bases; nucleotides outside the gene matches: 1. Germline V gene data show CDR1 as LGHNA and CDR2 as YNFKEQ. The CDR3 is CASSQGAGAYEQYF. In nucleotides, the CDR3 is TGTGCCAGCAGCCAAGGAGCGGGAGCCTACGAGCAGTACTTC.

This clone appeared a single time. This rearrangement joins TRBV30 to TRBJ2-2; 8 bases agree with TRBD2. Germline V CDR1 and CDR2: GTSNPN, SVGIG (reference sequence). The V gene end was trimmed by 0 bases and the J gene end by 0 bases; junction bases not matched to a gene: 3. This CDR3 has 16 amino acids. The DNA of the CDR3 is TGTGCCTGGAGTGTACCGGGGGGGGCGAACACCGGGGAGCTGTTTTTT. Translated, it gives CAWSVPGGANTGELFF.

The chain combines TRBV4-3 with TRBJ2-6; TRBD2 might be the D (5 bases). V gave up 4 bases and J gave up 0 bases, with 10 bases separating them. Germline assignment: CDR1 LGHNA and CDR2 YSLEER. The length of the CDR3 is 16 residues. Here the CDR3 DNA reads TGCGCCAGCAGCCGAGGGCGCGACTCTGGGGCCAACGTCCTGACTTTC. It translates to CASSRGRDSGANVLTF.

The chain joins TRBV6-9 to TRBJ1-2; D not resolved. The CDR3 covers 12 residues. CDR1 and CDR2 from the germline V gene are MNHGY and SVAAGI. Deletions cut 6 bases from V and 7 bases from J, with 12 bases between. Written as DNA, the CDR3 is TGTGCCAGCAGGGGCCGTTATCGTGGCTACACCTTC. It specifies CASRGRYRGYTF.

V is TRBV19 and J is TRBJ1-5, with D unresolved. Per the germline V gene, CDR1 is LNHDA and CDR2 is SQIVND (reference sequence). Trimming cost V 7 bases and J 5 bases, with 15 bases left between them. The CDR3 loop spans 14 amino acids. CDR3 amino acids: CASNPRANDQPQHF. The CDR3 DNA reads TGTGCCAGTAATCCAAGGGCCAATGATCAGCCCCAGCATTTT.

The chain joins TRBV2 to TRBJ2-1; no reliable D call. V was shortened by 4 bases and J by 0 bases, with 7 bases between the two germline ends. The CDR3 has 14 amino acids. From germline, CDR1 is SNHLY and CDR2 FYNNEI. CDR3 in amino acids: CASSAASSYNEQFF. The CDR3 DNA sequence: TGTGCCAGCAGTGCGGCGAGCTCCTACAATGAGCAGTTCTTC. The entire variable domain, with the rest obtained from reference TRBV2 and TRBJ2-1, is as follows: EPEVTQTPSHQVTQMGQEVILRCVPISNHLYFYWYRQILGQKVEFLVSFYNNEISEKSEIFDDQFSVERPDGSNFTLKIRSTKLEDSAMYFCASSAASSYNEQFFGPGTRLTVL.

The chain uses TRBV18 and TRBJ2-5, with 7 bases that match TRBD1. Germline V lookup: CDR1 KGHSH, CDR2 LQKENI. J was trimmed by 3 bases and V by 4 bases; bases with no gene match: 5. The CDR3 totals 14 residues. The CDR3 sequence is CASSRGQVEETQYF. The CDR3 region has the DNA TGTGCCAGCTCACGAGGACAGGTTGAAGAGACCCAGTACTTC. The whole variable domain, filled in from reference TRBV18 and TRBJ2-5, reads NAGVMQNPRHLVRRRGQEARLRCSPMKGHSHVYWYRQLPEEGLKFMVYLQKENIIDESGMPKERFSAEFPKEGPSILRIQQVVRGDSAAYFCASSRGQVEETQYFGPGTRLLVL.

The J gene is TRBJ1-6, the V gene TRBV28; TRBD1 aligns across 7 bases. Germline V gene lookup returns CDR1 MDHEN and CDR2 SYDVKM. This CDR3 has 17 residues. The V and J ends lost 5 bases and 6 bases, in that order; junction bases with no gene match: 13. DNA for the CDR3: TGTGCCAGCAGTCAGTACACGACAGGGACGGTTAATTCACCCCTCCACTTT. As protein: CASSQYTTGTVNSPLHF.

The V gene is TRBV19, the J gene TRBJ1-3; weak D call: TRBD1 (5 bases). Trimming left V 9 bases short and J 0 bases short, with 15 bases between. The CDR3 sequence is 15 residues long. Germline assignment: CDR1 LNHDA and CDR2 SQIVND (reference sequence). CDR3 in amino acids: CASQPGGTSGNTIYF. The DNA of the CDR3 is TGTGCCAGCCAGCCGGGGGGAACCTCTGGAAACACCATATATTTT.

The V call is TRBV10-1, the J call TRBJ2-5; no reliable D call. Germline V gene sequence: CDR1 WNHNN, CDR2 SYGVQD (reference sequence). The V end lost 2 bases, the J end lost 5 bases, and 9 bases lay between the germline ends. CDR3 length: 13 residues. CDR3 DNA sequence: TGCGCCAGCAGTGAGGAGGTGTACGAGACCCAGTACTTC. It encodes CASSEEVYETQYF.

The V and J genes are TRBV6-1 and TRBJ2-7; 9 bases fit TRBD1. The CDR3 has 14 amino acids. The J segment lost 6 bases and the V segment lost 8 bases, leaving 11 bases of the junction unmatched. The germline V gene encodes CDR1 MNHNS and CDR2 SASEGT. Written as DNA, the CDR3 is TGTGCCAGCGGGATCGGGACAGGGCTTGTCGAGCAGTACTTC. Translation gives CASGIGTGLVEQYF.

The genes are TRBV6-5 and TRBJ1-2; 9 bases are shared with TRBD1. The CDR3 runs 14 residues. V trimming: 7 bases; J trimming: 8 bases; junction bases outside the gene matches: 11. CDR1 is MNHEY and CDR2 is SVGAGI in the germline V gene. CDR3 residues: CASTAGQGFRGYTF. DNA for the CDR3: TGTGCCAGCACGGCGGGACAGGGATTTCGGGGCTACACCTTC.

The V call is TRBV6-6, the J call TRBJ1-2; D is unresolved. Per the germline V gene, CDR1 is MNHNY and CDR2 is SVGAGI (reference sequence). This CDR3 contains 14 residues. V was trimmed by 0 bases and J by 4 bases, leaving 9 bases between them. CDR3 bases: TGTGCCAGCAGTTACTCGATGGGGAGCTATGGCTACACCTTC. This codes for CASSYSMGSYGYTF.